This T cell receptor beta chain was captured by sequencing in a study of blood T cell repertoires in COVID-19. At the level of the study: COVID-19 samples, acute and convalescent, were from the United States, Italy and Spain.

This CDR3 spans 18 amino acids. Germline CDR1 SGHNT, CDR2 YYREEE (reference sequence). The V gene lost 1 base and the J gene lost 4 bases, with 24 bases spanning the gap. Participants were aged about 18 to 95 years, lived in around 25 US areas, and enrolled virtually. Donors in Cohort 3 who had recovered were those with two negative PCRs, healthcare professional clearance, or resolution of their symptoms. Per the original methods: Counts of nucleated cells, estimated from reference gene primer amplification, were obtained. Here immunoSEQ multiplex PCR was the method, and the copy in TCRdb shows in-frame clones only, minus some. V, J and clone size are those of that table, while D and trimming were read from the DNA. The data contain roughly 150,000 clones, approximately 81% of them singletons.

This chain joins TRBV5-4 and TRBJ2-7; D possibly corresponds to TRBD2 (6 bases). The material sequenced was PBMCs or T cells enriched from blood (not recorded which). The TCR was taken from a woman aged 45-65 years who had recovered from COVID-19. In DNA, the CDR3 is TGTGCCAGCAGCTTGACCCTCGTCATGGGGGGAGTTAGGTACGAGCAGTACTTC. Amino acid sequence: CASSLTLVMGGVRYEQYF.